These T cell receptor beta chains were read from a single sample in a study of T-cell memory formation after mild COVID-19. TCRdb processed the 5' RACE reads anew with MiXCR; each CDR3 protein has one entry. The sample has about 470,000 distinct CDR3 sequences, roughly 25% seen once. Specimen: PBMCs or a T cell subset sorted from them (not recorded which). The receptors shown here come from an adult woman who had mild COVID-19 (a few samples of this study predate the infection). Cell type and time point are not known. Each CDR3 is given with its conserved first and last residue. D genes are given only for firm matches. A row's size may be missing; if present it is once, few, many or a size class.

13 | TRBJ2-2 | few | - | TRBV4-2 | CASSQDVDRELFF | TGTGCCAGCAGCCAAGATGTGGACCGGGAGCTGTTTTTT
15 | TRBJ1-1 | - | TRBD1 | TRBV15 | CATSRDGQGATEAFF | TGTGCCACCAGCAGAGACGGACAGGGGGCCACTGAAGCTTTCTTT
18 | TRBJ2-5 | - | TRBD2 | TRBV7-9 | CASSLLSASGVTQETQYF | TGTGCCAGCAGCTTATTGTCAGCTAGCGGGGTGACCCAAGAGACCCAGTACTTC
16 | TRBJ2-1 | few | TRBD2 | TRBV11-2 | CASSLSAGGQANEQFF | TGTGCCAGCAGCTTATCTGCGGGGGGGCAGGCCAATGAGCAGTTCTTC
17 | TRBJ2-2 | many | - | TRBV3-1 | CASSQDRRDGNTGELFF | TGTGCCAGCAGCCAAGATCGTCGGGACGGGAACACCGGGGAGCTGTTTTTT
15 | TRBJ1-6 | - | - | TRBV5-1 | CASSAQGASSGPLHF | TGCGCCAGCAGCGCACAGGGCGCCTCCTCGGGGCCCCTCCACTTT
17 | TRBJ2-7 | - | - | TRBV20-1 | CSARDGLVPLGAYEQYF | TGCAGTGCTAGGGACGGGCTGGTCCCCCTCGGCGCCTACGAGCAGTACTTC
14 | TRBJ1-6 | few | - | TRBV3-1 | CASSQLEENSPLHF | TGTGCCAGCAGCCAACTGGAGGAAAATTCACCCCTCCACTTT
18 | TRBJ2-1 | - | TRBD1 | TRBV29-1 | CSVGGQEDSLVSYNEQFF | TGCAGCGTTGGGGGACAGGAGGATTCCTTGGTGTCGTACAATGAGCAGTTCTTC
11 | TRBJ2-5 | - | - | TRBV19 | CASISGETQYF | TGTGCCAGTATATCTGGTGAGACCCAGTACTTC
15 | TRBJ2-7 | few | TRBD1 | TRBV5-5 | CASSYTDRQSYEQYF | TGTGCCAGCAGCTATACGGACAGGCAATCCTACGAGCAGTACTTC
12 | TRBJ1-1 | - | - | TRBV2 | CASKWGVTEAFF | TGTGCCAGCAAATGGGGGGTCACTGAAGCTTTCTTT
14 | TRBJ1-4 | - | - | TRBV2 | CASRRGSTNEKLFF | TGTGCCAGCAGGAGGGGGTCGACTAATGAAAAACTGTTTTTT
15 | TRBJ1-1 | many | TRBD1 | TRBV5-1 | CASSLDGQGNTEAFF | TGCGCCAGCAGCTTGGATGGACAGGGGAACACTGAAGCTTTCTTT
16 | TRBJ1-1 | few | - | TRBV7-9 | CASSQDYRAANTEAFF | TGTGCCAGCAGCCAAGATTACAGGGCTGCGAACACTGAAGCTTTCTTT
14 | TRBJ2-2 | - | - | TRBV6-5 | CASSSTGHTGELFF | TGTGCCAGCAGTTCAACAGGGCACACCGGGGAGCTGTTTTTT
17 | TRBJ2-1 | - | - | TRBV6-5 | CASRLVGGATPGNEQFF | TGTGCCAGTCGGTTGGTGGGGGGGGCCACTCCTGGGAATGAGCAGTTCTTC
13 | TRBJ2-2 | few | - | TRBV7-9 | CASEQQGTGELFF | TGTGCCAGCGAGCAGCAGGGCACCGGGGAGCTGTTTTTT
16 | TRBJ2-3 | many | - | TRBV12-3/TRBV12-4 | CASSLWLALSTDTQYF | TGTGCCAGCAGTTTATGGCTAGCGCTGAGCACAGATACGCAGTATTTT
16 | TRBJ2-1 | - | TRBD2 | TRBV6-2/TRBV6-3 | CASSSPAGDRGIEQFF | TGTGCCAGCAGTTCCCCAGCGGGAGATCGGGGAATTGAGCAGTTCTTC
12 | TRBJ2-1 | - | - | TRBV7-3 | CASSPRQGEQFF | TGTGCCAGCAGCCCCCGCCAGGGCGAGCAGTTCTTC
14 | TRBJ2-2 | - | - | TRBV6-2/TRBV6-3 | CASSPPQEIGELIF | TGTGCCAGCAGCCCCCCCCAGGAAATCGGGGAGCTGATTTTT
14 | TRBJ2-7 | - | TRBD2 | TRBV12-3/TRBV12-4 | CASSIAGGPYEQYF | TGTGCCAGCAGCATAGCGGGGGGCCCCTACGAGCAGTACTTC
15 | TRBJ2-1 | - | TRBD2 | TRBV5-1 | CASSFPSGDYNEQFF | TGCGCCAGCAGCTTCCCTAGCGGGGACTACAATGAGCAGTTCTTC
14 | TRBJ2-1 | few | TRBD2 | TRBV12-3/TRBV12-4 | CASVRLAGNNEQFF | TGTGCCAGCGTACGACTAGCGGGAAATAATGAGCAGTTCTTC
16 | TRBJ2-1 | - | TRBD2 | TRBV7-9 | CASSFSRTSGSNEQFF | TGTGCCAGCAGCTTTTCCCGGACTAGCGGGAGCAATGAGCAGTTCTTC
12 | TRBJ1-1 | many | TRBD1 | TRBV12-3/TRBV12-4 | CASTITGGEAFF | TGTGCCAGCACTATAACAGGGGGTGAAGCTTTCTTT
14 | TRBJ1-2 | - | - | TRBV5-1 | CASTQQQGTDGYTF | TGCGCCAGCACCCAGCAACAGGGTACGGATGGCTACACCTTC
14 | TRBJ2-7 | many | - | TRBV7-9 | CASSFTGYSDEQYF | TGTGCCAGCAGCTTTACAGGGTATAGCGACGAGCAGTACTTC
15 | TRBJ1-5 | few | - | TRBV5-1 | CASRKDGNSNQPQHF | TGCGCCAGCCGCAAGGACGGGAATAGCAATCAGCCCCAGCATTTT
14 | TRBJ1-1 | few | TRBD1 | TRBV12-3/TRBV12-4 | CASTYGTGTPEAFF | TGTGCCAGCACTTACGGGACAGGGACCCCTGAAGCTTTCTTT
17 | TRBJ1-6 | few | - | TRBV4-1 | CASSQEAYGPYNSPLHF | TGCGCCAGCAGCCAAGAGGCGTATGGACCGTATAATTCACCCCTCCACTTT
11 | TRBJ2-1 | few | - | TRBV5-1 | CASSVTRFKIF | TGCGCCAGCAGCGTAACTAGGTTCAAGATCTTC
11 | TRBJ2-5 | - | - | TRBV29-1 | CSVEDGLSQYF | TGCAGCGTTGAAGATGGGCTGTCCCAGTACTTC
15 | TRBJ1-2 | - | TRBD1 | TRBV7-2 | CATLIIQGAGYGYTF | TGTGCCACCCTTATTATTCAGGGGGCCGGCTATGGCTACACCTTC
13 | TRBJ2-1 | - | - | TRBV5-1 | CASSLARNNEQFF | TGCGCCAGCAGCTTGGCTAGGAACAATGAGCAGTTCTTC
21 | TRBJ2-1 | many | TRBD2 | TRBV5-1 | CASSLGGSGGKPLKAYNEQFF | TGCGCCAGCAGCTTGGGTGGTAGCGGGGGAAAACCCCTTAAAGCCTACAATGAGCAGTTCTTC
16 | TRBJ2-7 | - | - | TRBV3-1 | CASSQDPPDGFGEQYF | TGTGCCAGCAGCCAAGATCCCCCCGACGGCTTTGGGGAGCAGTACTTC
13 | TRBJ1-1 | - | - | TRBV7-8 | CASSLVDFAEAFF | TGTGCCAGCAGCTTAGTCGATTTCGCTGAAGCTTTCTTT
14 | TRBJ2-3 | - | - | TRBV11-3 | CASSFLARSDTQYF | TGTGCCAGCAGCTTTCTGGCGCGTTCAGATACGCAGTATTTT
15 | TRBJ2-2 | - | - | TRBV3-1 | CASSQGGTDTGELFF | TGTGCCAGCAGCCAAGGTGGGACGGACACCGGGGAGCTGTTTTTT
15 | TRBJ2-7 | - | TRBD2 | TRBV5-1 | CASSGSGGAVFEQYF | TGCGCCAGCAGCGGTAGCGGGGGGGCAGTCTTCGAGCAGTACTTC
15 | TRBJ2-1 | few | - | TRBV9 | CASSVEAGSYNEQFF | TGTGCCAGCAGCGTAGAAGCGGGCTCCTACAATGAGCAGTTCTTC
15 | TRBJ2-7 | few | TRBD1 | TRBV4-2 | CASSQRGQGGYEQYF | TGTGCCAGCAGCCAAAGGGGACAGGGAGGCTACGAGCAGTACTTC
13 | TRBJ2-7 | few | - | TRBV12-3/TRBV12-4 | CASSLALGSEQYF | TGTGCCAGCAGTTTAGCCCTAGGAAGCGAGCAGTACTTC
16 | TRBJ1-5 | - | - | TRBV19 | CASSTQYRPLNQPQHF | TGTGCCAGTAGTACTCAGTACAGGCCCTTGAATCAGCCCCAGCATTTT
13 | TRBJ2-1 | few | - | TRBV7-9 | CASSRGLENEQFF | TGTGCCAGCAGCCGAGGACTCGAGAATGAGCAGTTCTTC
14 | TRBJ2-1 | few | - | TRBV12-3/TRBV12-4 | CASTPRGSYNEQFF | TGTGCCAGCACCCCCAGGGGCTCCTACAATGAGCAGTTCTTC
14 | TRBJ2-7 | few | TRBD2 | TRBV6-5 | CASSRSGRTYEQYF | TGTGCCAGCAGTCGTAGCGGGAGGACCTACGAGCAGTACTTC
16 | TRBJ1-6 | - | - | TRBV6-1 | CASSEAVQTYNSPLHF | TGTGCCAGCAGTGAAGCAGTACAAACCTATAATTCACCCCTCCACTTT
15 | TRBJ2-3 | few | TRBD2 | TRBV12-3/TRBV12-4 | CASSSPSGSTDTQYF | TGTGCCAGCAGTTCCCCTAGCGGATCCACAGATACGCAGTATTTT
14 | TRBJ2-7 | - | TRBD1 | TRBV6-6 | CASRGQGVSYEQCF | TGTGCCAGCAGAGGACAGGGCGTATCCTACGAGCAGTGCTTC
15 | TRBJ1-2 | - | - | TRBV4-3 | CASSQAIQGSLGYTF | TGCGCCAGCAGCCAAGCAATACAGGGAAGTCTTGGCTACACCTTC